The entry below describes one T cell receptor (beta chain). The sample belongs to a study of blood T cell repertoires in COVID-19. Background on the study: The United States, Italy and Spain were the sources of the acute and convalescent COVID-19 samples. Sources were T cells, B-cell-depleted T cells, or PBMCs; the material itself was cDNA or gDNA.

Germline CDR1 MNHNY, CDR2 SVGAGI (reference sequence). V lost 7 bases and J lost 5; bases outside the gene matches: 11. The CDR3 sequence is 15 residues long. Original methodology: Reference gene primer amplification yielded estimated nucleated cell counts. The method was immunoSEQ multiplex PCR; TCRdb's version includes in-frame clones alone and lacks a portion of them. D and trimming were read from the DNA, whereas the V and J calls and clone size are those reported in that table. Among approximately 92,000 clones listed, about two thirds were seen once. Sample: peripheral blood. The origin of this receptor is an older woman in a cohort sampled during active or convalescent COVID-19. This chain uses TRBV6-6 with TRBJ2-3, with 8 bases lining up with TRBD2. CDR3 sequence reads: CASTPRGGRGDTQYF. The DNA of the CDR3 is TGTGCCAGCACCCCCCGGGGGGGCCGTGGAGATACGCAGTATTTT.